The 27 T cell receptor beta chains in this list originate from one sample, sequenced in a study of OX40 agonist ivuxolimab in advanced cancers. Generated by immunoSEQ multiplex PCR, the TCRdb table keeps only in-frame clones and is missing some. The profile shows about 62,000 clones, 80% to 95% of them singletons. The specimen was CD4+ or CD8+ T cells sorted from blood, collected in a trial of the OX40 agonist ivuxolimab. The receptors come from an adult with an advanced solid tumor such as melanoma, head and neck, liver or kidney cancer.

V and J are TRBV11-2 and TRBJ2-7, with a tentative D call TRBD1 (6 bases). Trimming removed 6 bases at V and 1 base at J, with 13 bases between. The CDR3 runs to 14 residues. The V gene's germline CDR1 is SGHAT and CDR2 FQNNGV. CDR3 amino acids: CASSQYRVSYEQYF. CDR3 in DNA: TGTGCCAGCAGTCAGTACAGGGTTTCCTACGAGCAGTACTTC.

This clone was counted once. The chain is built from TRBV4-1 and TRBJ2-3; tentatively, D is TRBD2 (5 bases). V was cut by 4 bases and J by 4 bases, with 18 bases left in between. The V gene's germline CDR1 is MGHRA and CDR2 YSYEKL. The CDR3 runs 16 residues. The CDR3 here is CASSPRPLLEPDTQYF. DNA of the CDR3: TGCGCCAGCAGCCCCCGCCCCCTACTAGAACCAGATACGCAGTATTTT.

The chain has TRBV7-6 and TRBJ2-7, with 8 bases identical to TRBD2. Germline-derived CDR1 and CDR2 are SGHVS and FNYEAQ. There are 14 residues in the CDR3. V lost 1 base, J lost 6 bases, and 5 bases stayed unmatched. The CDR3 region is CASSLEGLVGEQYF. In DNA form, the CDR3 reads TGTGCCAGCAGCTTAGAGGGACTAGTTGGCGAGCAGTACTTC.

The chain is built from TRBV6-5 and TRBJ2-7, with a tentative D call TRBD1 (6 bases). This CDR3 region has 10 residues. CDR1 is MNHEY, CDR2 SVGAGI, per germline. Trimming stripped 10 bases from V and 6 bases from J, with 10 bases between. The CDR3 region has the DNA TGTGCCACAGGACAGTTCGAGCAGTACTTC. It is translated as CATGQFEQYF.

The rearrangement uses TRBV5-1 and TRBJ1-4; TRBD1 is a possible D gene (5 bases). CDR1 and CDR2 (germline): SGHRS, YFSETQ. This CDR3 comprises 13 residues. Between the trimmed V and J ends, which lost 3 bases and 11 bases, there was a span of 14 bases. This CDR3 reads CASSSGLVRKLFF. DNA of the CDR3: TGCGCCAGCAGCTCGGGGCTCGTGCGGAAACTGTTTTTT.

This clone was seen only once. The rearrangement uses TRBV5-4 and TRBJ2-3; D is perhaps TRBD1 or TRBD2 (6 bases each). From germline, CDR1 is SGHNT and CDR2 YYREEE (reference sequence). The V end lost 5 bases, the J end lost 4 bases, and 11 bases lay between the germline ends. CDR3 size: 13 residues. CDR3 amino acids: CASSGGPSDTQYF. The CDR3 DNA reads TGTGCCAGCAGTGGGGGGCCCTCAGATACGCAGTATTTT.

This chain connects TRBV2 to TRBJ2-7, with 7 nucleotides matching TRBD2. This CDR3 contains 16 residues. J lost 1 base, V lost 0 bases, and 6 bases had no gene match. Germline assignment: CDR1 SNHLY and CDR2 FYNNEI. CDR3 sequence (DNA): TGTGCCAGCAGTGAAGCACCTAGCGGAGATTCCTACGAGCAGTACTTC. Protein sequence: CASSEAPSGDSYEQYF.

Concerning this clone: The identical CDR3 is also encoded by other nucleotide sequences in the sample. The chain couples TRBV7-2 to TRBJ2-2, with D tentatively TRBD1 (6 bases). The V gene lost 1 base and the J gene lost 5 bases, with 8 bases spanning the gap. Germline V gene lookup returns CDR1 SGHTA and CDR2 FQGNSA. The CDR3 has 14 residues. The CDR3 coding sequence is TGTGCCAGCAGCTTAGAACAGGGTACCGGGGAGCTGTTTTTT. It translates to CASSLEQGTGELFF.

The chain uses TRBV5-1 and TRBJ2-7, with TRBD1 matching 7 bases. The CDR3 has 15 residues. Germline V gives CDR1 SGHRS, CDR2 YFSETQ. J gave up 2 bases and V 4 bases, and 9 bases lay outside the gene matches. CDR3 residues: CASSEGQYGAYEQYF. The CDR3 DNA sequence: TGCGCCAGCAGCGAGGGACAGTATGGTGCCTACGAGCAGTACTTC.

This clone was seen a handful of times. This chain connects TRBV5-4 to TRBJ1-2; weak D call: TRBD1 (5 bases). The CDR3 totals 12 residues. Germline V CDR1 and CDR2: SGHNT, YYREEE (reference sequence). V lost 5 bases to trimming and J lost 5 bases, with 10 bases between them. In DNA form, the CDR3 reads TGTGCCAGCAGACCCCAGGGATATGGCTACACCTTC. This gives the protein CASRPQGYGYTF.

The chain employs TRBV4-1 and TRBJ2-3; 8 nucleotides match TRBD2. The CDR3 contains 18 residues. Unmatched junction bases numbered 14, after V lost 4 bases and J lost 2 bases. CDR1 MGHRA and CDR2 YSYEKL come from the germline V gene. CDR3 nucleotides: TGCGCCAGCAGCCGATGGGAGGGATTAGCGGGGCCCACAGATACGCAGTATTTT. Translated, it gives CASSRWEGLAGPTDTQYF.

This chain connects TRBV15 to TRBJ2-2; D assignment may be TRBD1 or TRBD2 (5 bases each). Germline V gene data show CDR1 as LNHNV and CDR2 as YYDKDF (reference sequence). CDR3 length equals 16 residues. V was pared by 5 bases and J by 1 base, with 14 bases between. As DNA, the CDR3 is TGTGCCACCAGCCCCACCGGGACGGTGAACACCGGGGAGCTGTTTTTT. Its protein product is CATSPTGTVNTGELFF.

Turning to this clone: The same CDR3 also results from other DNA sequences found in this sample. V gene TRBV7-6 combines with J gene TRBJ2-7, with 7 positions matching TRBD2. The CDR3 totals 12 residues. After removal of 1 base from V and 6 bases from J, the junction contained 0 bases not matched to a gene. Germline V gives CDR1 SGHVS, CDR2 FNYEAQ. CDR3 DNA sequence: TGTGCCAGCAGCTTAGGGGGGGGCGAGCAGTACTTC. Residues: CASSLGGGEQYF. The full variable domain, with the rest looked up from reference TRBV7-6 and TRBJ2-7, is GAGVSQSPRYKVTKRGQDVALRCDPISGHVSLYWYRQALGQGPEFLTYFNYEAQQDKSGLPNDRFSAERPEGSISTLTIQRTEQRDSAMYRCASSLGGGEQYFGPGTRLTVT.

The V call is TRBV5-5, the J call TRBJ2-1; 12 bases map to TRBD2. After removal of 2 bases from V and 5 bases from J, the junction contained 2 bases not matched to a gene. Germline lookup yields CDR1 SGHKS and CDR2 YYEKEE (reference sequence). The CDR3 runs 15 residues. The CDR3 spells CASSLGLAGNNEQFF. DNA for the CDR3: TGTGCCAGCAGCTTAGGACTAGCGGGAAACAATGAGCAGTTCTTC.

J is TRBJ2-7 and V is TRBV6-6, with 7 bases lining up with TRBD1. Germline V lookup: CDR1 MNHNY, CDR2 SVGAGI (reference sequence). The CDR3 consists of 13 residues. The junction had 9 bases not matched to a gene; V was cut back by 8 bases and J by 5 bases. The CDR3 DNA reads as TGTGCCAGCGAGACAGGGTACAAGGACGAGCAGTACTTC. Encoded protein: CASETGYKDEQYF.

The chain is built from TRBV7-9 and TRBJ2-6, with no clear D. Germline V gives CDR1 SEHNR, CDR2 FQNEAQ (reference sequence). The germline V and J ends were trimmed by 8 bases and 4 bases, with 9 bases remaining between them. The length of the CDR3 is 13 residues. The CDR3: CASSGSGANVLTF. The CDR3 DNA reads TGTGCCAGCTCTGGGTCGGGGGCCAACGTCCTGACTTTC.

This sequence joins TRBV9 and TRBJ2-1; possibly TRBD1 for D (5 bases). Deletions cut 0 bases from V and 8 bases from J, with 9 bases between. Germline loops: CDR1 SGDLS, CDR2 YYNGEE. The CDR3 spans 13 residues. The CDR3 nucleotides read TGTGCCAGCAGCGTAGTACCCAGGGATGAGCAGTTCTTC. This translates into CASSVVPRDEQFF.

The rearrangement links TRBV15 to TRBJ1-1, with D unresolved. This CDR3 spans 12 amino acids. V was clipped by 1 base and J by 8 bases, with 8 bases between them. CDR1 and CDR2 (germline): LNHNV, YYDKDF (reference sequence). The DNA of the CDR3 is TGTGCCACCAGCAGAGGTAGGCCGGAAGCTTTCTTT. Translating gives CATSRGRPEAFF. The entire variable domain, with the rest obtained from reference TRBV15 and TRBJ1-1, is as follows: DAMVIQNPRYQVTQFGKPVTLSCSQTLNHNVMYWYQQKSSQAPKLLFHYYDKDFNNEADTPDNFQSRRPNTSFCFLDIRSPGLGDTAMYLCATSRGRPEAFFGQGTRLTVV.

V usage is TRBV2 and J usage is TRBJ2-3; 7 bases are shared with TRBD2. After removal of 11 bases from V and 5 bases from J, the junction contained 13 bases not matched to a gene. Per the germline V gene, CDR1 is SNHLY and CDR2 is FYNNEI. The CDR3 loop spans 14 amino acids. In nucleotides, the CDR3 is TGTGCCGGAAATTTGAAGCGGGAAGTAGATACGCAGTATTTT. Encoded protein: CAGNLKREVDTQYF.

This chain connects TRBV7-3 to TRBJ1-1, with D tentatively TRBD1 (6 bases). This CDR3 spans 14 amino acids. V was pared by 1 base and J by 6 bases, with 12 bases between. Germline V CDR1 and CDR2: SGHTA, FQGTGA. The CDR3 nucleotides are TGTGCCAGCAGCTTAATCGGACAGCCAGCTGAAGCTTTCTTT. Translating it yields CASSLIGQPAEAFF.

The chain uses TRBV7-9 and TRBJ2-7; no reliable D call. Trimming pared 1 base from V and 3 bases from J, leaving 13 bases between. Germline CDR1 reads SEHNR; CDR2 reads FQNEAQ (reference sequence). The length of the CDR3 is 15 residues. The CDR3 loop reads CASSLGANFLYEQYF. The CDR3 DNA reads as TGTGCCAGCAGCTTAGGGGCGAACTTTCTCTACGAGCAGTACTTC. Filled out from reference TRBV7-9 and TRBJ2-7, the complete variable domain reads DTGVSQNPRHKITKRGQNVTFRCDPISEHNRLYWYRQTLGQGPEFLTYFQNEAQLEKSRLLSDRFSAERPKGSFSTLEIQRTEQGDSAMYLCASSLGANFLYEQYFGPGTRLTVT.

This chain connects TRBV6-6 to TRBJ2-7, with 7 nucleotides matching TRBD2. Germline lookup yields CDR1 MNHNY and CDR2 SVGAGI (reference sequence). With 5 bases clipped from V and 3 bases from J, the junction kept 7 bases outside the gene matches. The CDR3 has 14 residues. The CDR3 sequence: CASSDLAALYEQYF. In DNA form, the CDR3 reads TGTGCCAGCAGTGACCTAGCGGCGCTCTACGAGCAGTACTTC.

The chain links TRBV5-3 to TRBJ1-2; TRBD1 agrees at 7 bases. TRBV5-3 is assigned to the ORF class and has an uncertain function. The V and J ends lost 4 bases and 6 bases, in that order; junction bases with no gene match: 12. This CDR3 has 15 residues. This chain's CDR3 is CARSQTGKIEDGYTF. The CDR3 nucleotides are TGTGCCAGAAGCCAGACAGGGAAGATTGAAGATGGCTACACCTTC.

J is TRBJ1-2 and V is TRBV4-2; 7 positions match TRBD1. The V gene's germline CDR1 is LGHNA and CDR2 YNFKEQ. J lost 0 bases, V lost 4 bases, and 8 bases had no gene match. The CDR3 sequence is 16 residues long. The CDR3 DNA reads as TGTGCCAGCAGCCCGCTCAGGGACAGCACTAACTATGGCTACACCTTC. Translating gives CASSPLRDSTNYGYTF.

The chain joins TRBV27 to TRBJ2-2; D remains ambiguous. Trimming took 2 bases from V and 3 from J, leaving 4 bases between them. The germline V gene encodes CDR1 MNHEY and CDR2 SMNVEV (reference sequence). CDR3 size: 13 residues. The CDR3 spells CASSLTYTGELFF. CDR3 DNA: TGTGCCAGCAGTTTAACCTACACCGGGGAGCTGTTTTTT.

The chain is built from TRBV21-1 and TRBJ1-2; no DNA check was done on the table's D call, TRBD1. TRBV21-1 is recorded as a pseudogene. The CDR3 length is 13 residues. CDR3 in DNA: TGTGCCAGCAGACCGTCGACAGGCCTTGGCTACACCTTC. Amino acids: CASRPSTGLGYTF.

The chain recombines TRBV5-6 with TRBJ2-3, with D possibly being TRBD2 (6 bases). This CDR3 comprises 13 residues. V lost 4 bases and J lost 0, with 6 bases in between. Germline V gives CDR1 SGHDT, CDR2 YYEEEE. The CDR3 DNA reads TGTGCCAGCAGCGCGGGGAGCACAGATACGCAGTATTTT. Translated, it gives CASSAGSTDTQYF.